The TCR beta chain under discussion was sequenced for a study of blood T cell repertoires in COVID-19. Study-wide background: Italy, Spain and the United States were the sources of the convalescent and acute COVID-19 samples.

The length of the CDR3 is 16 residues. CDR1 is LNHNV, CDR2 YYDKDF, per germline (reference sequence). Unmatched junction bases numbered 8, after V lost 0 bases and J lost 4 bases. Per the original data handling: Reference gene primer amplification yielded estimated nucleated cell counts. Sequencing used immunoSEQ multiplex PCR; TCRdb keeps in-frame clones, though not all of them. Clone size and V and J calls were adopted from that table, with D and trimming inferred from the DNA. The data show about 280,000 clones, more than 75% seen once. Across about 22 US areas, participants ranged in age from 18 to 89 years.

The source of this sequence is a woman in her fifties or sixties in a cohort exposed to, infected with or recovered from COVID-19 (not recorded which). The V call is TRBV15, the J call TRBJ2-5; 7 bases agree with TRBD1. Sequencing was carried out using PBMCs or T cells enriched from blood (not recorded which). CDR3 loop: CATSRDGGRGSETQYF. The CDR3 nucleotides are TGTGCCACCAGCAGAGATGGGGGCAGGGGGTCAGAGACCCAGTACTTC.